The rows below give T cell receptor beta chains drawn from one sample of a study of T cells in Graves' hyperthyroidism and ophthalmopathy. TCRdb reprocessed the multiplex PCR reads with MiXCR, giving one entry per CDR3 protein. The sample shows about 640,000 distinct CDR3 sequences, around 21% of them seen only once. Source material: blood. Every receptor here comes from a man aged 25-45 years with Graves' ophthalmopathy. Both conserved end residues are part of each CDR3. The D gene is left open where the match is weak. Only part of the rows carry a size: once, few, many, or a class if the clone is expanded.

J: TRBJ2-1
size: few
D: -
V: TRBV6-5
DNA: TGTGCCAGCAGTTACTATGGGGGTGGCAATGAGCAGTTCTTC
CDR3: CASSYYGGGNEQFF

J: TRBJ2-3
size: many
D: -
V: TRBV5-1
DNA: TGCGCCAGCAGCACCACGCCAGGGTCCTCAACAGATACGCAGTATTTT
CDR3: CASSTTPGSSTDTQYF

J: TRBJ2-1
size: few
D: TRBD2
V: TRBV19
DNA: TGTGCCAGTAGTATCGGCCTAGCGGGAAACAATGAGCAGTTCTTC
CDR3: CASSIGLAGNNEQFF

J: TRBJ2-7
size: few
D: -
V: TRBV12-3/TRBV12-4
DNA: TGTGCCAGCAGTTTAGCGCTAAGTACCTACGAGCAGTACTTC
CDR3: CASSLALSTYEQYF

J: TRBJ2-1
size: many
D: -
V: TRBV28
DNA: TGTGCCAGCAGTCCCCCCTTAGCGTCTGAGCAGTTCTTC
CDR3: CASSPPLASEQFF

J: TRBJ2-3
size: few
D: TRBD2
V: TRBV4-1
DNA: TGCGCCAGCAGCCAAGATCCCGGGACTAGCGGCACAGATACGCAGTATTTT
CDR3: CASSQDPGTSGTDTQYF

J: TRBJ2-1
size: many
D: TRBD2
V: TRBV13
DNA: TGTGCCTCGGCGACTAGCGGGAGAGGGAATGAGCAGTTCTTC
CDR3: CASATSGRGNEQFF

J: TRBJ1-5
size: many
D: -
V: TRBV4-1
DNA: TGTGCCAGCAGTCAGGTGGGCAATCAGCCCCAGCATTTT
CDR3: CASSQVGNQPQHF

J: TRBJ2-1
size: few
D: TRBD2
V: TRBV28
DNA: TGTGATTTCCTACTAGCGGGAGGGCCTGGTGAGCAGTTCTTC
CDR3: CDFLLAGGPGEQFF

J: TRBJ2-7
size: many
D: -
V: TRBV4-1
DNA: TGCGCCAGCAGCCAAGGAGACGAGCAGTACTTC
CDR3: CASSQGDEQYF

J: TRBJ2-5
size: many
D: -
V: TRBV7-3
DNA: TGTGCCAGCAGCTTAACGGGGTCCGGTCTAGTAGAGACCCAGTACTTC
CDR3: CASSLTGSGLVETQYF

J: TRBJ2-5
size: many
D: TRBD2
V: TRBV20-1
DNA: TGCAGTGCTCCGACCCTACTAGCGGGAGTAGGAGAGACCCAGTACTTC
CDR3: CSAPTLLAGVGETQYF

J: TRBJ2-1
size: many
D: -
V: TRBV6-2/TRBV6-3
DNA: TGTGCCAGCAGTGACGAGGGAGAATTCACCTACAATGAGCAGTTCTTC
CDR3: CASSDEGEFTYNEQFF

J: TRBJ1-5
size: many
D: TRBD1
V: TRBV12-3/TRBV12-4
DNA: TGTGCCAGCACCTCGACAGGGGGCCAGCCCCAGCATTTT
CDR3: CASTSTGGQPQHF

J: TRBJ2-6
size: -
D: -
V: TRBV11-1
DNA: TGTGCCAGCAGCACCCGTTGGGGCCGCTCTGGGGCCAACGTCCTGACTTTC
CDR3: CASSTRWGRSGANVLTF

J: TRBJ2-1
size: many
D: TRBD2
V: TRBV7-9
DNA: TGTGCCAGCAGCTTATGGCCTAGCGGTGGAAATGAGCAGTTCTTC
CDR3: CASSLWPSGGNEQFF

J: TRBJ2-7
size: -
D: -
V: TRBV7-2
DNA: TGTGCCAGCAGCTTAAGCAGGGACGGCTACGAGCAGTACTTC
CDR3: CASSLSRDGYEQYF

J: TRBJ2-1
size: -
D: TRBD2
V: TRBV27
DNA: TGTGCCAGCAATCTGACGACTAGCGGGAGGCCCTACAATGAGCAGTTCTTC
CDR3: CASNLTTSGRPYNEQFF

J: TRBJ2-3
size: many
D: -
V: TRBV5-1
DNA: TGCGCCAGCAGCGAACCCCCAGCAGATACGCAGTATTTT
CDR3: CASSEPPADTQYF

J: TRBJ2-3
size: few
D: TRBD2
V: TRBV6-1
DNA: TGTGCCAGCAATCCCGGGACTAGCGGGGCAGATACGCAGTATTTT
CDR3: CASNPGTSGADTQYF

J: TRBJ1-1
size: -
D: -
V: TRBV19
DNA: TGTGCCAGTGTAAAGGGGCAGGGACGGCACTCCGACGGAGCTTTCTTT
CDR3: CASVKGQGRHSDGAFF

J: TRBJ1-1
size: many
D: -
V: TRBV7-8
DNA: TGTGCCAGCAGCAACCGTCACCCAGGGGACATGAACACTGAAGCTTTCTTT
CDR3: CASSNRHPGDMNTEAFF

J: TRBJ2-7
size: few
D: -
V: TRBV5-5
DNA: TGTGCCAGCAGCCCTGAGGAAGGGTTCCCCTACGAGCAGTACTTC
CDR3: CASSPEEGFPYEQYF

J: TRBJ2-7
size: -
D: -
V: TRBV5-1
DNA: TGCGCCAGCAGCTTCTTAACGGGAGACGGCGAGCAGTACTTC
CDR3: CASSFLTGDGEQYF

J: TRBJ1-4
size: -
D: TRBD1
V: TRBV7-9
DNA: TGTGCCAGCAGCTTAGGGGGACAGGGGGCAACTAATGAAAAACTGTTTTTT
CDR3: CASSLGGQGATNEKLFF

J: TRBJ2-7
size: few
D: -
V: TRBV24-1
DNA: TGTGCCATCGGACAACTGGATTACGAGCAGTACTTC
CDR3: CAIGQLDYEQYF

J: TRBJ2-6
size: once
D: -
V: TRBV30
DNA: TGTGCCTGGAGTGTGACCCCCCGAAGAGGGTCTGGGGCCAACGTCCTGACTTTC
CDR3: CAWSVTPRRGSGANVLTF

J: TRBJ2-2
size: -
D: TRBD1
V: TRBV30
DNA: TGTGCCTGGAGTGTTGGGACAGGGTCCACCGGGGAGCTGTTTTTT
CDR3: CAWSVGTGSTGELFF

J: TRBJ2-7
size: many
D: TRBD1
V: TRBV28
DNA: TGTGCCACCAAGGGGCCCCCAGGGGACAGGGGCTACGAGCAGTACTTC
CDR3: CATKGPPGDRGYEQYF

J: TRBJ2-3
size: many
D: TRBD2
V: TRBV7-9
DNA: TGTGCCAGCAGCGGGACTAGCGGCACAGATACGCAGTATTTT
CDR3: CASSGTSGTDTQYF

J: TRBJ2-3
size: few
D: -
V: TRBV7-8
DNA: TGTGCCAGCAGCCACTTCCGGGAGCGGGCAGATACGCAGTATTTT
CDR3: CASSHFRERADTQYF

J: TRBJ2-3
size: many
D: -
V: TRBV3-1
DNA: TGTGCCAGCAGCTGGACTACGACAGATACGCAGTATTTT
CDR3: CASSWTTTDTQYF

J: TRBJ2-1
size: many
D: TRBD2
V: TRBV7-2
DNA: TGTGCCAGCAGCCGAAGCGGGGGGAGGCACAATGAGCAGTTCTTC
CDR3: CASSRSGGRHNEQFF